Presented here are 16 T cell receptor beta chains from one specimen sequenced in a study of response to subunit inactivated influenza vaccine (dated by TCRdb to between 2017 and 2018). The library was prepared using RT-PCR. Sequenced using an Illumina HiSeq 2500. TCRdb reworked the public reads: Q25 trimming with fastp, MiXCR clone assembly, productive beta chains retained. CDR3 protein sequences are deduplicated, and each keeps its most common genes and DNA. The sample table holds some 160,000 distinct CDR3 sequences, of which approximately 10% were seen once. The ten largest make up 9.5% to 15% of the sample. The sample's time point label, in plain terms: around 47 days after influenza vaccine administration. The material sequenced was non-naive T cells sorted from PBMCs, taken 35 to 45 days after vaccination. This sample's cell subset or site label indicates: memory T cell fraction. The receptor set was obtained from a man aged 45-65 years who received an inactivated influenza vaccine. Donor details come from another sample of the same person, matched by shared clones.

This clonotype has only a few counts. The CDR3 spells CSARRPRDRNTEAFF. CDR3 sequence (DNA): TGCAGTGCTAGAAGGCCCCGAGATCGGAACACTGAAGCTTTCTTT. This chain connects TRBV20-1 to TRBJ1-1; no clear D. Germline V gene lookup returns CDR1 DFQATT and CDR2 SNEGSKA (reference sequence). Trimming removed 2 bases at V and 1 base at J, with 14 bases between. This CDR3 has 15 residues.

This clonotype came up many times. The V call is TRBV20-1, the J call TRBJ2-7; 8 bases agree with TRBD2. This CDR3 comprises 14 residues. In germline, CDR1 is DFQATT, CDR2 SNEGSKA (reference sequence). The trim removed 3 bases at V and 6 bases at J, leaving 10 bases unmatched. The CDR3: CSASPQRGPLEQYF. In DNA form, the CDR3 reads TGCAGTGCTAGCCCCCAGCGGGGGCCTCTCGAGCAGTACTTC.

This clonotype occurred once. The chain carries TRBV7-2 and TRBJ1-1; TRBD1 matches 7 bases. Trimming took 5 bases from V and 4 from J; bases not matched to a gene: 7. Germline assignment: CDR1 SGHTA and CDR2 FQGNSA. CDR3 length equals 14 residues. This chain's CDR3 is CASSPRAGGTEAFF. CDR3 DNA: TGTGCCAGCAGCCCAAGGGCAGGGGGCACTGAAGCTTTCTTT. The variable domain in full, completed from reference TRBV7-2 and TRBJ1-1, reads GAGVSQSPSNKVTEKGKDVELRCDPISGHTALYWYRQSLGQGLEFLIYFQGNSAPDKSGLPSDRFSAERTGGSVSTLTIQRTQQEDSAVYLCASSPRAGGTEAFFGQGTRLTVV.

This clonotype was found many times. CDR3 amino acids: CASSLKNEQFF. CDR3 DNA: TGTGCCAGCAGTCTTAAAAATGAGCAGTTCTTC. The chain employs TRBV12-3 or TRBV12-4 and TRBJ2-1; the D is unclear. Trimming shortened V by 5 bases and J by 7 bases, and 6 bases separated the two germline ends. The CDR3 sequence is 11 residues long.

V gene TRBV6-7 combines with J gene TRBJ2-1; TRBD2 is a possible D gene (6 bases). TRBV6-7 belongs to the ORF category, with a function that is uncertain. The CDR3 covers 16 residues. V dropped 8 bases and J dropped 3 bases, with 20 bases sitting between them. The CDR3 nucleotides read TGTGCCAGCGCCCTTTGGGCGGGACCTCTCTACAATGAGCAGTTCTTC. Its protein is CASALWAGPLYNEQFF.

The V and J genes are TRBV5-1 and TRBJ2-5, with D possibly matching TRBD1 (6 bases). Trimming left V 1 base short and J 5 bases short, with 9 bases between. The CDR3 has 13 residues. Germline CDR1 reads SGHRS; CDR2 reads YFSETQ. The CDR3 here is CASSLSGAETQYF. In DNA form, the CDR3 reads TGCGCCAGCAGCTTGTCAGGGGCGGAGACCCAGTACTTC.

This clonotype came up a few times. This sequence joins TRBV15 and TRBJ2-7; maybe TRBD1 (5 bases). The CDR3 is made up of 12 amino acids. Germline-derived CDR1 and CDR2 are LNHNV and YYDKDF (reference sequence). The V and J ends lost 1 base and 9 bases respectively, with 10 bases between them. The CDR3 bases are TGTGCCACCAGCAGAGCCCAGGGCGGGCAGTACTTC. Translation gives CATSRAQGGQYF.

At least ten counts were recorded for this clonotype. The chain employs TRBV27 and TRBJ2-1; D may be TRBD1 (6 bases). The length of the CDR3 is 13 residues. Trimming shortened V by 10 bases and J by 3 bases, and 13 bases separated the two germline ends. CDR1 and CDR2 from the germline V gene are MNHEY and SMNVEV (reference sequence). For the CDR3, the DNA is TGTGCCAACAACAGGGATTTCTACAATGAGCAGTTCTTC. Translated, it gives CANNRDFYNEQFF.

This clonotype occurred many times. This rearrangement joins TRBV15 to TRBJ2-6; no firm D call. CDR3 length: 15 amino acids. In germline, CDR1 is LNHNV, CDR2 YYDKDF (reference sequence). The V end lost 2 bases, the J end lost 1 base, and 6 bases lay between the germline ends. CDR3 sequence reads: CATSRLSSGANVLTF. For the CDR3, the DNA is TGTGCCACCAGCAGACTGTCGTCTGGGGCCAACGTCCTGACTTTC.

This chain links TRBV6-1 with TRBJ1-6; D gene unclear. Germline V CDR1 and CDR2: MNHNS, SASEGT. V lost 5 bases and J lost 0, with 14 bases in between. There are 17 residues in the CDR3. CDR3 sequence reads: CASSTPEVISYNSPLHF. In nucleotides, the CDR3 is TGTGCCAGCAGTACGCCCGAGGTGATCTCCTATAATTCACCCCTCCACTTT.

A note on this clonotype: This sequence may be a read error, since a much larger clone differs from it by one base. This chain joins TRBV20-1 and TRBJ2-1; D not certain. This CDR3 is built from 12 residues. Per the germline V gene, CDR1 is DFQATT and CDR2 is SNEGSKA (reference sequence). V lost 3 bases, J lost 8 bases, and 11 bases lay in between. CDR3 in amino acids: CSASANFYEQFF. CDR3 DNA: TGCAGTGCTAGCGCTAATTTCTATGAGCAGTTCTTC.

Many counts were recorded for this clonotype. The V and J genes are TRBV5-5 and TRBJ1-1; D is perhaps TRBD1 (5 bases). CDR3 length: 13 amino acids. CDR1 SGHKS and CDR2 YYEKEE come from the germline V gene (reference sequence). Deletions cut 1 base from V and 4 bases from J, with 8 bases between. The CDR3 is CASSLWRGTEAFF. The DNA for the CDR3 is TGTGCCAGCAGCTTGTGGAGGGGCACTGAAGCTTTCTTT.

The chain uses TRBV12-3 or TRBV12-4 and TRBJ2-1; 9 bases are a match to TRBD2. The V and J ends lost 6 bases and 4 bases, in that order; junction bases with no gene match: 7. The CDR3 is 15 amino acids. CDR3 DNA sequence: TGTGCCAGCAGACCCCGGGCGGGGGGGTACAATGAGCAGTTCTTC. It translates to CASRPRAGGYNEQFF.

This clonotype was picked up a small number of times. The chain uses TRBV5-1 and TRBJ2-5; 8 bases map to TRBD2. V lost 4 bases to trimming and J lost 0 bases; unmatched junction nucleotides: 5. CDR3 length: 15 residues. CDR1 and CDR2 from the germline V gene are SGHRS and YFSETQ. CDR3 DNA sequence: TGCGCCAGCAGCCCCGGCGGGGGGTACCAAGAGACCCAGTACTTC. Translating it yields CASSPGGGYQETQYF.

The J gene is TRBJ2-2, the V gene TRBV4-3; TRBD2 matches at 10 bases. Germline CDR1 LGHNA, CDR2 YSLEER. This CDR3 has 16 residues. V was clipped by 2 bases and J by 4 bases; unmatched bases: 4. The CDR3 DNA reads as TGCGCCAGCAGCCAACTAGCGGGAGCCTTCACCGGGGAGCTGTTTTTT. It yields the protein CASSQLAGAFTGELFF.

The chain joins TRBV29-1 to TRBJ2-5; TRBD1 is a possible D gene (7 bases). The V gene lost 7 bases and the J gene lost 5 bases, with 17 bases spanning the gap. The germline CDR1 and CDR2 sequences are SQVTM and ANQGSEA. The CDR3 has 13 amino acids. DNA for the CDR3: TGCAGCGGCGGACAGGTCGCGGGGGAGACCCAGTACTTC. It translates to CSGGQVAGETQYF. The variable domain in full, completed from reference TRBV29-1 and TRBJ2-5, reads SAVISQKPSRDICQRGTSLTIQCQVDSQVTMMFWYRQQPGQSLTLIATANQGSEATYESGFVIDKFPISRPNLTFSTLTVSNMSPEDSSIYLCSGGQVAGETQYFGPGTRLLVL.